Presented here are 22 T cell receptor beta chains from one specimen sequenced in a study of blood T cell repertoires in COVID-19. Method: immunoSEQ multiplex PCR; TCRdb's copy keeps in-frame clones and lacks some. The sample carries fewer than 250,000 clones, 84% recorded once. The sequencing input was peripheral blood. The receptors originated from a woman of 80 years or more with COVID-19, enrolled during active disease.

The J gene is TRBJ2-2, the V gene TRBV18; 7 positions agree with TRBD1. The V gene end was trimmed by 4 bases and the J gene end by 3 bases; junction bases not matched to a gene: 14. The CDR3 extends over 18 amino acids. Germline CDR1 KGHSH, CDR2 LQKENI. CDR3 sequence (DNA): TGTGCCAGCTCACTTAGACAGGGATCAGTACGCGACACCGGGGAGCTGTTTTTT. Residues: CASSLRQGSVRDTGELFF. Based on the CDR3 plus reference TRBV18 and TRBJ2-2, the full variable domain is NAGVMQNPRHLVRRRGQEARLRCSPMKGHSHVYWYRQLPEEGLKFMVYLQKENIIDESGMPKERFSAEFPKEGPSILRIQQVVRGDSAAYFCASSLRQGSVRDTGELFFGEGSRLTVL.

To note about this clone: A read error may account for a junction end that differs from germline. The J gene is TRBJ1-1, the V gene TRBV9, with D hard to call. CDR3 length: 14 amino acids. Germline CDR1 and CDR2: SGDLS and YYNGEE. CDR3 DNA sequence: TGTGCCAGCAGCGTTGGGGTAGCGAACCCTGAAGCTTTCTTT. This translates into CASSVGVANPEAFF. Complete variable domain (other parts from reference TRBV9 and TRBJ1-1): DSGVTQTPKHLITATGQRVTLRCSPRSGDLSVYWYQQSLDQGLQFLIQYYNGEERAKGNILERFSAQQFPDLHSELNLSSLELGDSALYFCASSVGVANPEAFFGQGTRLTVV.

This clone was detected only once. The rearrangement uses TRBV5-1 and TRBJ2-5; D gene ambiguous. The CDR3 covers 12 residues. Deletions cut 4 bases from V and 5 bases from J, with 9 bases between. Germline V gives CDR1 SGHRS, CDR2 YFSETQ. For the CDR3, the DNA is TGCGCCAGCAGCCCCGAGGCCGAGACCCAGTACTTC. This encodes CASSPEAETQYF.

V is TRBV29-1 and J is TRBJ2-1; TRBD1 aligns across 8 bases. Germline V gene sequence: CDR1 SQVTM, CDR2 ANQGSEA. The CDR3 length is 16 residues. With V trimmed by 4 bases and J by 6 bases, 14 bases remained unmatched. CDR3 in DNA: TGCAGCGTTGTAGTCGAGGGCAGGGGGCGCCTCAATGAGCAGTTCTTC. As protein: CSVVVEGRGRLNEQFF.

The chain employs TRBV6-5 and TRBJ1-4; possible D gene TRBD1, 6 bases. V was clipped by 6 bases and J by 8 bases, with 10 bases between them. CDR3 length: 12 amino acids. From germline, CDR1 is MNHEY and CDR2 SVGAGI. The CDR3 DNA reads TGTGCCAGCAGACAGGGCAACGAAAAACTGTTTTTT. Its protein is CASRQGNEKLFF.

The chain employs TRBV29-1 and TRBJ2-5; 9 bases agree with TRBD1. This CDR3 comprises 12 residues. Germline loops: CDR1 SQVTM, CDR2 ANQGSEA. Trimming removed 6 bases from V and 7 bases from J; junction bases left unmatched: 6. The CDR3 here is CSVDRGGGTQYF. The CDR3 DNA follows: TGCAGCGTGGACAGGGGCGGGGGGACCCAGTACTTC.

The V and J genes are TRBV11-1 and TRBJ1-2, with D hard to call. The CDR3 sequence is 14 residues long. Per germline, CDR1 SGHAT and CDR2 FQDESV (reference sequence). Trimming shortened V by 1 base and J by 6 bases, and 12 bases separated the two germline ends. CDR3 residues: CASSLDRDLHGYTF. For the CDR3, the DNA is TGTGCCAGCAGCTTAGACCGGGATCTACATGGCTACACCTTC.

The chain carries TRBV9 and TRBJ2-1, with 15 bases matching TRBD2. CDR1 is SGDLS, CDR2 YYNGEE, per germline. Trimming removed 7 bases from V and 10 bases from J; junction bases left unmatched: 3. The CDR3 runs to 13 residues. The CDR3 reads CASGTSGGREQFF. CDR3 nucleotide sequence: TGTGCCAGCGGGACTAGCGGGGGGCGAGAGCAGTTCTTC.

V and J are TRBV3-1 (or the pseudogene TRBV3-2) and TRBJ1-3; TRBD1 agrees at 8 bases. The CDR3 is made up of 15 amino acids. Germline values: CDR1 LGHDT, CDR2 YNNKEL (reference sequence). V lost 0 bases to trimming and J lost 4 bases; unmatched junction nucleotides: 2. The CDR3 region has the DNA TGTGCCAGCAGCCAAGACCGGACAGGGGGAAACACCATATATTTT. It codes for CASSQDRTGGNTIYF.

The chain has TRBV11-1 and TRBJ1-5, with D possibly matching TRBD1 (6 bases). CDR1 and CDR2 (germline): SGHAT, FQDESV (reference sequence). The CDR3 is 12 residues long. V was trimmed by 11 bases and J by 6 bases, leaving 14 bases between them. In nucleotides, the CDR3 is TGTGCCCGCTGGGGGGGCTGTCAGCCCCAGCATTTT. Translation gives CARWGGCQPQHF.

J is TRBJ1-4 and V is TRBV4-2; possibly TRBD1 for D (5 bases). The CDR3 length is 16 residues. In germline, CDR1 is LGHNA, CDR2 YNFKEQ. With 4 bases removed from V and 5 bases from J, the gap between germline ends came to 17 bases. In nucleotides, the CDR3 is TGTGCCAGCAGCCGGGAAGGAGGGGCGAAAAATGAAAAACTGTTTTTT. It translates to CASSREGGAKNEKLFF.

At least ten counts were recorded for this clone. This chain links TRBV10-3 with TRBJ2-2, with TRBD1 matching 8 bases. V lost 3 bases and J lost 1; bases outside the gene matches: 1. The CDR3 is made up of 15 amino acids. The V gene's germline CDR1 is ENHRY and CDR2 SYGVKD. The CDR3 spells CAISEQGENTGELFF. The CDR3 DNA sequence: TGTGCCATCAGTGAACAGGGGGAGAACACCGGGGAGCTGTTTTTT.

This clone was seen a handful of times. V and J are TRBV7-8 and TRBJ2-5; 9 bases are shared with TRBD1. The CDR3 is made up of 14 amino acids. J lost 5 bases, V lost 5 bases, and 6 bases had no gene match. CDR1 is SGHVS and CDR2 is FQNEAQ in the germline V gene. In DNA, the CDR3 is TGTGCCAGCAGCCCTTGGACAGGGGTGGAGACCCAGTACTTC. Its translation: CASSPWTGVETQYF.

The chain uses TRBV12-3 or TRBV12-4 and TRBJ1-1; the match to TRBD1 covers 8 bases. With V trimmed by 4 bases and J by 10 bases, 8 bases remained unmatched. The CDR3 has 13 amino acids. This CDR3 reads CASSYRTGFGAFF. CDR3 sequence (DNA): TGTGCCAGCAGTTATCGGACAGGGTTCGGAGCTTTCTTT.

This chain connects TRBV28 to TRBJ1-2, with 8 bases matching TRBD1. The germline V gene encodes CDR1 MDHEN and CDR2 SYDVKM. Germline trimming cut 8 bases from V and 8 bases from J; bases unmatched to any gene: 16. The CDR3 runs 15 residues. CDR3 in amino acids: CASASPHRTGPGYTF. The CDR3 nucleotides read TGTGCCAGCGCCTCTCCCCATAGGACAGGGCCCGGCTACACCTTC.

The rearrangement uses TRBV4-1 and TRBJ1-5, with a weak D call TRBD1 (5 bases). The CDR3 is 15 amino acids. Germline-derived CDR1 and CDR2 are MGHRA and YSYEKL. Trimming pared 0 bases from V and 5 bases from J, leaving 11 bases between. CDR3 coding DNA: TGCGCCAGCAGCCAAGATTCAGGGATCCATCAGCCCCAGCATTTT. Translation: CASSQDSGIHQPQHF.

The chain is built from TRBV7-3 and TRBJ2-5, with D possibly matching TRBD2 (6 bases). CDR3 size: 14 residues. Germline-derived CDR1 and CDR2 are SGHTA and FQGTGA. Deletions cut 3 bases from V and 5 bases from J, with 13 bases between. CDR3 DNA: TGTGCCAGCAGCTTGAACGGGGGTTCGGAGACCCAGTACTTC. This translates into CASSLNGGSETQYF. Filled out from reference TRBV7-3 and TRBJ2-5, the complete variable domain reads GAGVSQTPSNKVTEKGKYVELRCDPISGHTALYWYRQSLGQGPEFLIYFQGTGAADDSGLPNDRFFAVRPEGSVSTLKIQRTERGDSAVYLCASSLNGGSETQYFGPGTRLLVL.

This clone was observed a handful of times. The chain uses TRBV28 and TRBJ2-7, with a weak D call TRBD1 (5 bases). This CDR3 region has 14 residues. From germline, CDR1 is MDHEN and CDR2 SYDVKM. Trimming shortened V by 4 bases and J by 1 base, and 11 bases separated the two germline ends. The DNA of the CDR3 is TGTGCCAGCAGTTCCCCCGACAGTTCCTACGAGCAGTACTTC. Amino acids: CASSSPDSSYEQYF. The whole variable domain, filled in from reference TRBV28 and TRBJ2-7, reads DVKVTQSSRYLVKRTGEKVFLECVQDMDHENMFWYRQDPGLGLRLIYFSYDVKMKEKGDIPEGYSVSREKKERFSLILESASTNQTSMYLCASSSPDSSYEQYFGPGTRLTVT.

The chain links TRBV18 to TRBJ1-1; TRBD1 aligns across 7 bases. Trimming removed 5 bases from V and 1 base from J; junction bases left unmatched: 4. CDR1 is KGHSH, CDR2 LQKENI, per germline. The CDR3 sequence is 14 residues long. The CDR3 here is CASSSTGSNTEAFF. The CDR3 DNA sequence: TGTGCCAGCTCATCGACAGGGTCGAACACTGAAGCTTTCTTT.

This clone was seen a handful of times. The V gene is TRBV28, the J gene TRBJ2-7; D remains ambiguous. The CDR3 sequence is 12 residues long. Trimming shortened V by 6 bases and J by 6 bases, and 12 bases separated the two germline ends. Looked up from germline, CDR1 is MDHEN and CDR2 is SYDVKM. CDR3 in DNA: TGTGCCAGCAGCCGAGGCCCCTCCGAGCAGTACGTC. Amino acid sequence: CASSRGPSEQYV.

This chain links TRBV7-3 with TRBJ1-2; possible D gene TRBD1, 6 bases. CDR3 length equals 13 residues. V was clipped by 5 bases and J by 2 bases, with 9 bases between them. CDR1 SGHTA and CDR2 FQGTGA come from the germline V gene. The CDR3 reads CASSLGQNYGYTF. As DNA, the CDR3 is TGTGCCAGCAGCCTGGGACAAAACTATGGCTACACCTTC.

There are a few counts of this clone. V usage is TRBV18 and J usage is TRBJ2-2; D is ambiguous. The CDR3 has 16 residues. V was clipped by 0 bases and J by 1 base, with 9 bases between them. Germline CDR1 is KGHSH and CDR2 is LQKENI. As DNA, the CDR3 is TGTGCCAGCTCACCACCGTCCGGAGTGAACACCGGGGAGCTGTTTTTT. Encoded protein: CASSPPSGVNTGELFF.